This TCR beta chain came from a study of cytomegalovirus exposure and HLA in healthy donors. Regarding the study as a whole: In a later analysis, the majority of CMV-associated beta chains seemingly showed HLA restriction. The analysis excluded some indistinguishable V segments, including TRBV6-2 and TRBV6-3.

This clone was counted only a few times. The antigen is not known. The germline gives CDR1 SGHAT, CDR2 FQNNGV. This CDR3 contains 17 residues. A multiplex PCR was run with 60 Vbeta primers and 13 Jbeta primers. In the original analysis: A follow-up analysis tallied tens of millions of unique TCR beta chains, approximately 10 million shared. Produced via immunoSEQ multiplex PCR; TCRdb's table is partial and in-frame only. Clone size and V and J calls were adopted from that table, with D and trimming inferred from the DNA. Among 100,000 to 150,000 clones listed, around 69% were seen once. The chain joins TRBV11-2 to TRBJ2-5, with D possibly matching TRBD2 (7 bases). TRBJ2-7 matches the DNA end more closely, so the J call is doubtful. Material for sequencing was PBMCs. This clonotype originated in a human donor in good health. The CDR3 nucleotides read TGTGCCAGCAGCTTAGGGGGGGTGCGGGGGCCCTCCTACGAGCAGTACTTC. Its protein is CASSLGGVRGPSYEQYF.